One sample yielded the 25 T cell receptor beta chains listed below, sequenced in a study of cytomegalovirus exposure and HLA in healthy donors. Primers included in the PCR were 60 Vbeta and 13 Jbeta primers. Profiled with immunoSEQ multiplex PCR; TCRdb holds only in-frame clones, not every one. The sample contains 95,000 to 150,000 clones, about 80% of which appear only once. The sample was PBMCs. All receptors come from a man aged 40-55 years in good health and CMV-seronegative.

The CDR3 nucleotides are TGTGCCAGCAGCTTAGGAGGACAGGGTGCGTACGAGCAGTACTTC. It translates to CASSLGGQGAYEQYF. The gene calls are TRBV7-2 and TRBJ2-7, with 8 bases fitting TRBD1. CDR3 length: 15 residues. V shed 1 base, J shed 4 bases, and the junction held 6 bases outside the gene matches. The V gene's germline CDR1 is SGHTA and CDR2 FQGNSA.

This clone was recorded once. The chain combines TRBV20-1 with TRBJ1-2; D unresolved. This CDR3 comprises 11 residues. V lost 6 bases, J lost 5 bases, and 10 bases lay in between. Per the germline V gene, CDR1 is DFQATT and CDR2 is SNEGSKA (reference sequence). The CDR3 DNA is TGCAGTGCCCAGACACATTATGGCTACACCTTC. This codes for CSAQTHYGYTF.

The rearrangement joins TRBV4-3 to TRBJ2-4, with a tentative D call TRBD1 (6 bases). This CDR3 contains 15 residues. Germline assignment: CDR1 LGHNA and CDR2 YSLEER. V was clipped by 0 bases and J by 6 bases, with 12 bases between them. The CDR3 reads CASSQEGGRGNIQYF. The DNA of the CDR3 is TGCGCCAGCAGCCAAGAAGGCGGCAGGGGAAACATTCAGTACTTC.

V is TRBV19 and J is TRBJ2-3, with TRBD1 matching over 9 bases. The trim removed 4 bases at V and 6 bases at J, leaving 8 bases unmatched. Per the germline V gene, CDR1 is LNHDA and CDR2 is SQIVND (reference sequence). The CDR3 totals 15 residues. The CDR3 is CASSSTGTGRDTQYF. DNA of the CDR3: TGTGCCAGTAGTAGTACCGGGACAGGGAGGGATACGCAGTATTTT.

J is TRBJ1-6 and V is TRBV9, with D unclear. Trimming took 0 bases from V and 10 from J, leaving 8 bases between them. CDR1 and CDR2 from the germline V gene are SGDLS and YYNGEE. CDR3 length equals 13 residues. The CDR3 sequence: CASSVDVASPLHF. In DNA form, the CDR3 reads TGTGCCAGCAGCGTAGACGTAGCGTCACCCCTCCACTTT.

This chain links TRBV27 with TRBJ2-5, with TRBD1 identical over 8 bases. The J call may be wrong; the DNA end is better matched by TRBJ2-7. The CDR3 loop spans 13 amino acids. CDR1 is MNHEY and CDR2 is SMNVEV in the germline V gene (reference sequence). The CDR3 coding sequence is TGTGCCAGCAGTTTGGACAGGGCCGGCGAGCAGTACTTC. This sequence encodes CASSLDRAGEQYF.

The chain recombines TRBV27 with TRBJ2-7, with a possible D match to TRBD1 (5 bases). Germline-derived CDR1 and CDR2 are MNHEY and SMNVEV (reference sequence). Trimming took off 2 bases at V and 3 bases at J, with 8 bases between the two ends. The CDR3 extends over 13 amino acids. Written as DNA, the CDR3 is TGTGCCAGCAGTTTAGGCAGGGACTACGAGCAGTACTTC. It encodes CASSLGRDYEQYF.

The chain employs TRBV12-5 and TRBJ2-7, with D tentatively TRBD2 (5 bases). The V gene lost 4 bases and the J gene lost 5 bases, with 15 bases spanning the gap. Germline V gene lookup returns CDR1 LGHNT and CDR2 FRNRAP. The CDR3 sequence is 14 residues long. CDR3 DNA: TGTGCTAGTGGTTCCGGTACTACCGGGGACGAGCAGTACTTC. Residues: CASGSGTTGDEQYF.

The V gene is TRBV28, the J gene TRBJ2-1, with 13 bases matching TRBD2. V trimming: 9 bases; J trimming: 5 bases; junction bases outside the gene matches: 7. This CDR3 has 15 residues. From germline, CDR1 is MDHEN and CDR2 SYDVKM. In DNA form, the CDR3 reads TGTGCCAGTTCCTTGGGACTAGCGGGGCACAATGAGCAGTTCTTC. Encoded protein: CASSLGLAGHNEQFF. Looking up the rest from reference TRBV28 and TRBJ2-1 gives the full variable domain: DVKVTQSSRYLVKRTGEKVFLECVQDMDHENMFWYRQDPGLGLRLIYFSYDVKMKEKGDIPEGYSVSREKKERFSLILESASTNQTSMYLCASSLGLAGHNEQFFGPGTRLTVL.

This clone was seen more than once but under ten times. This rearrangement joins TRBV30 to TRBJ1-6; possibly TRBD1 for D (5 bases). The CDR3 spans 13 residues. Trimming left V 3 bases short and J 10 bases short, with 13 bases between. Germline CDR1 is GTSNPN and CDR2 is SVGIG (reference sequence). The CDR3 spells CAWSPREESPLHF. The CDR3 DNA follows: TGTGCCTGGAGCCCCAGGGAAGAGTCACCCCTCCACTTT.

The genes are TRBV7-8 and TRBJ2-3, with D possibly matching TRBD2 (5 bases). The V gene lost 2 bases and the J gene lost 6 bases, with 12 bases spanning the gap. Germline assignment: CDR1 SGHVS and CDR2 FQNEAQ. The CDR3 covers 14 residues. CDR3 sequence reads: CASSLNGVSDTQYF. The DNA of the CDR3 is TGTGCCAGCAGCTTAAACGGGGTTAGTGATACGCAGTATTTT. The full variable domain, completed using reference TRBV7-8 and TRBJ2-3, is GAGVSQSPRYKVAKRGQDVALRCDPISGHVSLFWYQQALGQGPEFLTYFQNEAQLDKSGLPSDRFFAERPEGSVSTLKIQRTQQEDSAVYLCASSLNGVSDTQYFGPGTRLTVL.

The V gene is TRBV2, the J gene TRBJ2-7; no definite D call. Germline V gene data show CDR1 as SNHLY and CDR2 as FYNNEI. The CDR3 sequence is 16 residues long. Trimming removed 2 bases from V and 3 bases from J, with 17 bases in between. CDR3 nucleotides: TGTGCCAGCAGTGAATCGACACCCGTTATCGGCTACGAGCAGTACTTC. It codes for CASSESTPVIGYEQYF.

Only a few counts were recorded for this clone. The V and J genes are TRBV18 and TRBJ2-7, with 7 bases identical to TRBD1. V dropped 5 bases and J dropped 5; count of bases not matched to a gene: 9. Per the germline V gene, CDR1 is KGHSH and CDR2 is LQKENI. There are 14 residues in the CDR3. CDR3 sequence (DNA): TGTGCCAGCTCATCCCAAGGGACAGCTAACGAGCAGTACTTC. Amino acid sequence: CASSSQGTANEQYF.

The chain is built from TRBV5-5 and TRBJ2-2, with 8 bases identical to TRBD2. Germline V gives CDR1 SGHKS, CDR2 YYEKEE (reference sequence). Germline trimming cut 4 bases from V and 5 bases from J; bases unmatched to any gene: 4. The CDR3 is made up of 14 amino acids. The CDR3 DNA follows: TGTGCCAGCAGCCGACCGGGGGGGACCGGGGAGCTGTTTTTT. Its translation: CASSRPGGTGELFF.

This clone was counted between two and nine times. The chain employs TRBV9 and TRBJ2-1; TRBD1 might be the D (6 bases). Germline CDR1 SGDLS, CDR2 YYNGEE. Trimming took 0 bases from V and 5 from J, leaving 12 bases between them. The CDR3 is 15 amino acids. CDR3 coding DNA: TGTGCCAGCAGCGTAGTAGGGACACCAAACAATGAGCAGTTCTTC. It is translated as CASSVVGTPNNEQFF.

V is TRBV7-6 and J is TRBJ2-1; TRBD1 matches at 10 bases. The germline CDR1 and CDR2 sequences are SGHVS and FNYEAQ. The CDR3 consists of 15 residues. Trimming at V came to 6 bases and at J to 3 bases, leaving 5 bases not matched to a gene. The CDR3 here is CASSPGTGVYNEQFF. The CDR3, as DNA: TGTGCCAGCAGTCCCGGGACAGGGGTCTACAATGAGCAGTTCTTC.

A single count supports this clone. The chain employs TRBV29-1 and TRBJ1-2; perhaps TRBD1 as D (6 bases). There are 12 residues in the CDR3. Germline lookup yields CDR1 SQVTM and CDR2 ANQGSEA. V lost 6 bases, J lost 3 bases, and 11 bases lay in between. The CDR3 here is CSVGQKDYGYTF. The CDR3 DNA reads as TGCAGCGTCGGACAGAAAGACTATGGCTACACCTTC.

The chain has TRBV19 and TRBJ2-3, with D tentatively TRBD1 (5 bases). Deletions cut 10 bases from V and 0 bases from J, with 11 bases between. Germline V gene sequence: CDR1 LNHDA, CDR2 SQIVND (reference sequence). This CDR3 contains 13 residues. CDR3: CATTETSTDTQYF. CDR3 coding DNA: TGTGCCACGACAGAGACTAGCACAGATACGCAGTATTTT.

The chain recombines TRBV6-1 with TRBJ1-6; D gene unclear. Germline CDR1 is MNHNS and CDR2 is SASEGT. Trimming shortened V by 7 bases and J by 0 bases, and 7 bases separated the two germline ends. The CDR3 runs 14 residues. The CDR3 spells CASIGSSYNSPLHF. CDR3 sequence (DNA): TGTGCCAGCATTGGCAGCTCCTATAATTCACCCCTCCACTTT.

This clone was counted a few times. This chain joins TRBV29-1 and TRBJ2-7; the D gene is possibly TRBD1 (5 bases). The CDR3 covers 13 residues. Germline-derived CDR1 and CDR2 are SQVTM and ANQGSEA. V was pared by 4 bases and J by 4 bases, with 14 bases between. CDR3 coding DNA: TGCAGCGTTGTTGGTGGGAAGGGGTACGAGCAGTACTTC. This encodes CSVVGGKGYEQYF.

The V gene is TRBV28, the J gene TRBJ1-2; 9 bases are a match to TRBD1. The length of the CDR3 is 13 residues. Germline lookup yields CDR1 MDHEN and CDR2 SYDVKM. The V and J ends lost 3 bases and 10 bases, in that order; junction bases with no gene match: 6. The CDR3 DNA sequence: TGTGCCAGCAGTTTTAGGGACAGGGACTACTACACCTTC. Amino acids: CASSFRDRDYYTF.

The V gene is TRBV5-6, the J gene TRBJ2-5; tentatively, D is TRBD2 (6 bases). Germline V gene data show CDR1 as SGHDT and CDR2 as YYEEEE. V was pared by 1 base and J by 5 bases, with 12 bases between. The CDR3 length is 14 residues. CDR3 amino acids: CASSLYGGEETQYF. The DNA for the CDR3 is TGTGCCAGCAGCTTGTACGGGGGTGAGGAGACCCAGTACTTC.

This chain connects TRBV30 to TRBJ1-1, with unresolved D. This CDR3 is 14 amino acids long. The germline V gene has CDR1 GTSNPN and CDR2 SVGIG (reference sequence). The ends were cut back, 8 bases at V and 1 base at J, with 17 bases in the middle. The CDR3 DNA reads as TGTGCCCTTAATCTAGGGAGAGGGAACACTGAAGCTTTCTTT. It yields the protein CALNLGRGNTEAFF.

The gene calls are TRBV4-2 and TRBJ1-2; perhaps TRBD1 as D (5 bases). The V and J ends lost 3 bases and 2 bases respectively, with 13 bases between them. CDR3 length: 15 residues. In germline, CDR1 is LGHNA, CDR2 YNFKEQ. DNA of the CDR3: TGTGCCAGCAGCCAGGGGTCGGAGGGGAACTATGGCTACACCTTC. Translated, it gives CASSQGSEGNYGYTF.

The CDR3 bases are TGTGCCAGCAACAAATTCAGGGGAGAAGCTTTCTTT. Encoded protein: CASNKFRGEAFF. This chain uses TRBV6-6 with TRBJ1-1, with a weak D call TRBD1 (6 bases). This CDR3 spans 12 amino acids. Germline CDR1 MNHNY, CDR2 SVGAGI (reference sequence). Trimming removed 7 bases from V and 8 bases from J, with 14 bases in between.